These 7 T cell receptor beta chains originate from one sample sequenced in a study of T cell repertoires in cytomegalovirus infection. A single record per CDR3 protein comes from TCRdb applying MiXCR to the reads. This sample has some 500,000 distinct CDR3 sequences; roughly 42% occur once, and the top ten carry about 46%. No antigens are known for them. The input for sequencing was cultured PBMCs, taken from culture after CMV antigen stimulation. The source is a human donor in good health (CMV status not recorded). Some clones in this sample may be carry-over from other donors' samples.

J is TRBJ1-2 and V is TRBV4-2, with no clear D. The CDR3 length is 14 residues. The V end lost 0 bases, the J end lost 4 bases, and 9 bases lay between the germline ends. Germline CDR1 is LGHNA and CDR2 is YNFKEQ. CDR3 residues: CASSQEDKVYGYTF. DNA for the CDR3: TGTGCCAGCAGCCAAGAAGATAAGGTCTATGGCTACACCTTC.

The CDR3 nucleotides read TGTGCCAGCAGCCTGTTCAGGGGAACTAATGAAAAACTGTTTTTT. The encoded protein is CASSLFRGTNEKLFF. V usage is TRBV5-5 and J usage is TRBJ1-4; a weak D match, TRBD1 (6 bases). Germline lookup yields CDR1 SGHKS and CDR2 YYEKEE (reference sequence). The CDR3 is 15 residues long. V gave up 4 bases and J gave up 1 base, with 11 bases separating them. Full variable domain (outside the CDR3, taken from reference TRBV5-5 and TRBJ1-4): DAGVTQSPTHLIKTRGQQVTLRCSPISGHKSVSWYQQVLGQGPQFIFQYYEKEERGRGNFPDRFSARQFPNYSSELNVNALLLGDSALYLCASSLFRGTNEKLFFGSGTQLSVL.

This clonotype has more than one count but fewer than ten. V gene TRBV4-2 combines with J gene TRBJ2-7; 8 nucleotides line up with TRBD1. The CDR3 contains 15 residues. With V trimmed by 4 bases and J by 6 bases, 11 bases remained unmatched. Per the germline V gene, CDR1 is LGHNA and CDR2 is YNFKEQ. The DNA of the CDR3 is TGTGCCAGCAGCCGAGCCGGGACAGGTGGGTTCGAGCAGTACTTC. It yields the protein CASSRAGTGGFEQYF.

Many counts were recorded for this clonotype. V usage is TRBV7-8 and J usage is TRBJ1-3; D possibly corresponds to TRBD1 (5 bases). The CDR3 has 16 residues. CDR1 is SGHVS, CDR2 FQNEAQ, per germline. V was shortened by 2 bases and J by 0 bases, with 11 bases between the two germline ends. The chain's CDR3 is CASSLIRRGSGNTIYF. The CDR3 coding sequence is TGTGCCAGCAGCTTAATCAGGAGGGGCTCTGGAAACACCATATATTTT.

The chain is built from TRBV20-1 and TRBJ2-1, with D perhaps being TRBD1 or TRBD2 (6 bases each). V gave up 3 bases and J gave up 2 bases, with 14 bases separating them. CDR1 and CDR2 from the germline V gene are DFQATT and SNEGSKA (reference sequence). CDR3 length equals 15 residues. The CDR3, as DNA: TGCAGTGCTAGGGCCGCGGGACAACCCTACAATGAGCAGTTCTTC. Protein: CSARAAGQPYNEQFF.

This clonotype was counted many times. The chain links TRBV7-9 to TRBJ1-1, with no clear D. Trimming stripped 1 base from V and 1 base from J, with 10 bases between. The germline V gene encodes CDR1 SEHNR and CDR2 FQNEAQ (reference sequence). The CDR3 is 15 amino acids. In DNA, the CDR3 is TGTGCCAGCAGCTTAGTACTGGGCTCGAACACTGAAGCTTTCTTT. Translation gives CASSLVLGSNTEAFF.

The chain has TRBV7-2 and TRBJ2-5, with 8 bases fitting TRBD2. The CDR3 spans 14 residues. The J segment lost 4 bases and the V segment lost 6 bases, leaving 7 bases of the junction unmatched. Per germline, CDR1 SGHTA and CDR2 FQGNSA. The chain's CDR3 is CASSSSGLTETQYF. The CDR3, as DNA: TGTGCCAGCAGTTCTAGCGGGCTTACAGAGACCCAGTACTTC. Full variable domain (missing parts from reference TRBV7-2 and TRBJ2-5): GAGVSQSPSNKVTEKGKDVELRCDPISGHTALYWYRQSLGQGLEFLIYFQGNSAPDKSGLPSDRFSAERTGGSVSTLTIQRTQQEDSAVYLCASSSSGLTETQYFGPGTRLLVL.